These T cell receptor beta chains were read from a single sample in a study of shared clonotypes between healthy human individuals. TCRdb's copy holds only in-frame clones and misses some; the assay was immunoSEQ multiplex PCR. The sample records hundreds of thousands of clones, approximately 97% being singletons. Sequencing used naive CD4+ T cells sorted from blood. The receptors derive from a young woman in good health. Each CDR3 is given with its conserved first and last residue. The D gene is left open where the match is weak. Where a row states a size, it is once, few, many or the class of an expanded clone; other rows omit it.

TGTGCCAGCAGCCTGACACGACAGGCCCGGGGGGACCAGTACTTC | CASSLTRQARGDQYF | TRBJ2-5 | TRBV11-2 | once | .
TGTGCCAGCAGTTTAACTAGCGGGAGGAAACTGTCCTACGAGCAGTACTTC | CASSLTSGRKLSYEQYF | TRBJ2-7 | TRBV7-9 | once | TRBD2
TGTGCCAGTAGTACGGGGGGCGATACGCAGTATTTT | CASSTGGDTQYF | TRBJ2-3 | TRBV19 | . | .
TGTGCCAGCAGCTTAGCCGGGACCAAGAACAATGAGCAGTTCTTC | CASSLAGTKNNEQFF | TRBJ2-1 | TRBV7-8 | once | .
TGTGCCAGCTCACCAAGGGCGGGTCAGACCCAGTACTTC | CASSPRAGQTQYF | TRBJ2-5 | TRBV18 | once | .
TGTGCCACACTAGCCGCCTCCTACGAGCAGTACTTC | CATLAASYEQYF | TRBJ2-7 | TRBV28 | . | .
TGTGCCAGCAGATTCGGACAGGGAAGGAAAGAGCAGTTCTTC | CASRFGQGRKEQFF | TRBJ2-1 | TRBV2 | . | TRBD1
TGTGCCAGCAGCTTGGAATCTAGCGCAGAGACCCAGTACTTC | CASSLESSAETQYF | TRBJ2-5 | TRBV5-4 | . | .
TGCAGTGCTATCAGCAGCAATGAGCAGTTCTTC | CSAISSNEQFF | TRBJ2-1 | TRBV20-1 | . | .
TGTGCCAGCGCCAAGGGTGTGCAAGGTACGCAGTATTTT | CASAKGVQGTQYF | TRBJ2-3 | TRBV9 | once | .
TGTGCCAGCAGTGAACTAGCGGGAGGGCCCAGTGAGCAGTTCTTC | CASSELAGGPSEQFF | TRBJ2-1 | TRBV6-1 | once | TRBD2
TGTGCCAGCAGCTTGGGGGGCCGCAGCTCCTACAATGAGCAGTTCTTC | CASSLGGRSSYNEQFF | TRBJ2-1 | TRBV5-4 | . | .
TGTGCCAGCTCACCCTCGGCGGACACTGAAGCTTTCTTT | CASSPSADTEAFF | TRBJ1-1 | TRBV18 | once | .
TGTGCCAGCAGCCCAGCACGGACAGGGGCGAGCAATCAGCCCCAGCATTTT | CASSPARTGASNQPQHF | TRBJ1-5 | TRBV7-8 | . | TRBD1
TGTGCCAGCAGCTTGAAGGGACATTCCTACGAGCAGTACTTC | CASSLKGHSYEQYF | TRBJ2-7 | TRBV5-4 | . | .
TGCGCCAGCAGCCAACAGCTACCTGGGGCCAACGTCCTGACTTTC | CASSQQLPGANVLTF | TRBJ2-6 | TRBV4-1 | . | .
TGTGCCAGCAGTTTATCTCTTTCCGGGACAACTAATGAAAAACTGTTTTTT | CASSLSLSGTTNEKLFF | TRBJ1-4 | TRBV28 | . | .
TGTGCCAGCAGCTTAGATCGTCCGGACGGTAATGAAAAACTGTTTTTT | CASSLDRPDGNEKLFF | TRBJ1-4 | TRBV11-3 | . | .
TGTGCCAGCATCTTCCCTACTCAAGAGACCCAGTACTTC | CASIFPTQETQYF | TRBJ2-5 | TRBV6-4 | . | .
TGTGCCAGCAGCCCCAAGGGGGGGATTACTGGGAACACTGAAGCTTTCTTT | CASSPKGGITGNTEAFF | TRBJ1-1 | TRBV5-4 | once | .
TGTGCCAGCAGCCCTCAGGGTCAGCCGCCCAATGAGCAGTTCTTC | CASSPQGQPPNEQFF | TRBJ2-1 | TRBV9 | . | .
TGTGCCAGCAGCGCCGGGACTAGCGGGGGCCGTCACAACGAGCAGTACTTC | CASSAGTSGGRHNEQYF | TRBJ2-7 | TRBV9 | once | TRBD2
TGTGCCAGTGACAATTACAATCAGCCCCAGCATTTT | CASDNYNQPQHF | TRBJ1-5 | TRBV19 | . | .
TGTGCCTGGAGTGTACCGCAGGGTTGGGGGATTAATGAAAAACTGTTTTTT | CAWSVPQGWGINEKLFF | TRBJ1-4 | TRBV30 | . | .
TGTGCCTGGAGTACTTCGACAGGGAACGCAGATACGCAGTATTTT | CAWSTSTGNADTQYF | TRBJ2-3 | TRBV30 | . | TRBD1
TGTGCCAGCTCACTCGGGACTAGCGGGACTAGCGAGCAGTACTTC | CASSLGTSGTSEQYF | TRBJ2-7 | TRBV18 | . | TRBD2
TGTGCCAGTAGTATCAAGCGGGACAACGAGCAGTACTTC | CASSIKRDNEQYF | TRBJ2-7 | TRBV19 | . | .
TGTGCCAGTAGTAAGGGCGTCACGGGACGAGGCTACACCTTC | CASSKGVTGRGYTF | TRBJ1-2 | TRBV19 | . | .
TGTGCCAGCAGTTTTCACCCGACCAACACCGGGGAGCTGTTTTTT | CASSFHPTNTGELFF | TRBJ2-2 | TRBV28 | . | .
TGTGCCGCAGGGCCGAGCTCCTATAATTCACCCCTCCACTTT | CAAGPSSYNSPLHF | TRBJ1-6 | TRBV28 | . | .
TGCGCCAGCAGCCAAGGAGGAGCAGGGAACACTGAAGCTTTCTTT | CASSQGGAGNTEAFF | TRBJ1-1 | TRBV4-1 | . | .
TGTGCCAGTAGTATAGCGGCTCCGAGCTCCTACGAGCAGTACTTC | CASSIAAPSSYEQYF | TRBJ2-7 | TRBV19 | . | .
TGCAGTGCTAGGGACTACGAGCAGTACTTC | CSARDYEQYF | TRBJ2-7 | TRBV20-1 | . | .
TGTGCCAGTAGTATAGAGGTAGGACACTCCTACGAGCAGTACTTC | CASSIEVGHSYEQYF | TRBJ2-7 | TRBV19 | . | .
TGTGCCAGCAGTCTTGGCGGATACCCCCTCCGGGCCACAGATACGCAGTATTTT | CASSLGGYPLRATDTQYF | TRBJ2-3 | TRBV27 | . | .
TGTGCCAGCAGCTTAGCTGGCGCGAACACCGGGGAGCTGTTTTTT | CASSLAGANTGELFF | TRBJ2-2 | TRBV7-9 | . | .
TGCGCCAGCAGCCGACCGACTAGCGGGAGGGCCGGGGAGACCCAGTACTTC | CASSRPTSGRAGETQYF | TRBJ2-5 | TRBV4-1 | . | TRBD2
TGTGCCAGCAGCTTGGTACAGGAGCCCGAGCAGTACTTC | CASSLVQEPEQYF | TRBJ2-7 | TRBV5-4 | . | .
TGTGCCAGCAGTTTCTCTCCGGGACAGGGAGGTGAAAAACTGTTTTTT | CASSFSPGQGGEKLFF | TRBJ1-4 | TRBV28 | . | TRBD1
TGTGCCAGTAGTAAAACAGGGGGCACACTCACCGGGGAGCTGTTTTTT | CASSKTGGTLTGELFF | TRBJ2-2 | TRBV19 | . | TRBD1
TGTGCCAGCAGTCAGGGGACGGCGGGGAACACTGAAGCTTTCTTT | CASSQGTAGNTEAFF | TRBJ1-1 | TRBV28 | . | .
TGCGCCAGCAGCTTGAGCGCGGGAGGCGAAGAGACCCAGTACTTC | CASSLSAGGEETQYF | TRBJ2-5 | TRBV5-1 | . | TRBD2
TGTGCCAGCAGTCGTCAGGGCATCGCTGAAGCTTTCTTT | CASSRQGIAEAFF | TRBJ1-1 | TRBV2 | . | .
TGTGCCAGCATCCTTGGACGGGACAATGAGCAGTTCTTC | CASILGRDNEQFF | TRBJ2-1 | TRBV28 | once | .
TGTGCCTGGAGTGTTCAAACGGGAGGGTCCTACGAGCAGTACTTC | CAWSVQTGGSYEQYF | TRBJ2-7 | TRBV30 | . | TRBD2
TGTGCCAGCAGTTCTGAGACCCTCAATGAGCAGTTCTTC | CASSSETLNEQFF | TRBJ2-1 | TRBV6-6 | . | .
TGTGCCAGCAGTGTTCAGGGGACACTGAACACTGAAGCTTTCTTT | CASSVQGTLNTEAFF | TRBJ1-1 | TRBV2 | . | .
TGTGCCAGCAGCTTTAAGGCGGGAAATACCGGGGAGCTGTTTTTT | CASSFKAGNTGELFF | TRBJ2-2 | TRBV11-3 | . | .
TGCGCCAGCAGCTACAGGGTTACCCCTTACGAGCAGTACTTC | CASSYRVTPYEQYF | TRBJ2-7 | TRBV5-1 | . | .
TGTGCCAGCAGCAGAATACAGCGGGAGTATGATACGCAGTATTTT | CASSRIQREYDTQYF | TRBJ2-3 | TRBV7-9 | . | TRBD2
TGCGCCAGCAGCTTTAGTGGCAGGGGCCAAGATACGCAGTATTTT | CASSFSGRGQDTQYF | TRBJ2-3 | TRBV5-1 | . | .
TGTGCCAGTAGTGACAGGGTCGGAGAGACCCAGTACTTC | CASSDRVGETQYF | TRBJ2-5 | TRBV19 | . | TRBD1
TGTGCCAGCAGCTTAGTCGGCGACAGGGGGGGTCTCGGTGAGCAGTTCTTC | CASSLVGDRGGLGEQFF | TRBJ2-1 | TRBV11-2 | . | TRBD1